These T cell receptor beta chains were read from a single sample in a study of radiotherapy plus CTLA-4 blockade in lung cancer. Some clones are missing from TCRdb's copy, which holds only in-frame ones; the method was immunoSEQ multiplex PCR. The sample contains 40,000 to 45,000 clones, roughly two thirds of which appear only once. The sample in question was peripheral blood, obtained from a patient treated with radiotherapy plus ipilimumab. These receptors were obtained from a human donor with non-small cell lung cancer who had a partial response to radiotherapy plus ipilimumab. Both conserved end residues are part of each CDR3. The order of the fields is J gene, D gene, clone size, V gene, CDR3 protein, CDR3 DNA. The D gene is left open where the match is weak. The size entry is marked missing in some rows and otherwise reads once, few, many or a size class.

>TRBJ2-3|.|.|TRBV6-5
CASSRGNTDTQYF
TGTGCCAGCAGTCGGGGGAACACAGATACGCAGTATTTT
>TRBJ2-7|.|.|TRBV21-1
CASSKLRDEQYF
TGTGCCAGCAGCAAACTGAGGGATGAGCAGTACTTC
>TRBJ1-1|.|.|TRBV5-1
CASRTMDSTEAFF
TGCGCCAGCAGAACTATGGACAGCACTGAAGCTTTCTTT
>TRBJ2-3|TRBD2|.|TRBV29-1
CSAHSKRAGGADTQYF
TGCAGCGCACACTCCAAACGAGCGGGAGGAGCAGATACGCAGTATTTT
>TRBJ1-2|.|.|TRBV29-1
CSKSGVGYGYTF
TGCAGCAAATCGGGGGTGGGCTATGGCTACACCTTC
>TRBJ2-2|TRBD2|.|TRBV9
CASSGPRGGNTGELFF
TGTGCCAGCAGCGGCCCTCGCGGGGGGAACACCGGGGAGCTGTTTTTT
>TRBJ2-2|.|.|TRBV5-4
CASSSATANTGELFF
TGTGCCAGCAGCTCGGCAACAGCGAACACCGGGGAGCTGTTTTTT
>TRBJ2-1|.|.|TRBV18
CASSPGDRSEQFF
TGTGCCAGCTCACCCGGTGACCGGAGTGAGCAGTTCTTC
>TRBJ2-2|TRBD2|.|TRBV11-3
CASSLDLGAGETGELFF
TGTGCCAGCAGCTTAGATTTGGGAGCGGGGGAGACCGGGGAGCTGTTTTTT
>TRBJ1-2|TRBD1|.|TRBV5-1
CASSLSGQGRVYGYTF
TGCGCCAGCAGCTTGAGTGGACAGGGCCGGGTCTATGGCTACACCTTC
>TRBJ1-4|.|once|TRBV28
CASSLSAGVEKLFF
TGTGCCAGCAGTTTATCGGCGGGAGTGGAAAAACTGTTTTTT
>TRBJ2-2|.|once|TRBV29-1
CSVDSQGTGELFF
TGCAGCGTTGACAGCCAGGGGACCGGGGAGCTGTTTTTT
>TRBJ1-2|.|.|TRBV7-8
CASSKQGPINRYTF
TGTGCCAGCAGCAAACAGGGCCCCATCAATCGCTACACCTTC
>TRBJ2-5|TRBD2|.|TRBV19
CASSIDESSGRTETQYF
TGTGCCAGTAGTATAGATGAGTCTAGCGGGAGGACAGAGACCCAGTACTTC
>TRBJ1-1|.|.|TRBV5-1
CASSLGGQSRGEAFF
TGCGCCAGCAGCTTGGGAGGACAGTCGAGGGGGGAAGCTTTCTTT
>TRBJ2-7|TRBD2|.|TRBV5-1
CASTKGLAGTYEQYF
TGCGCCAGCACTAAAGGACTAGCGGGGACCTACGAGCAGTACTTC
>TRBJ2-7|.|.|TRBV2
CASRVDSSYEQYF
TGTGCCAGCAGGGTAGACAGTTCCTACGAGCAGTACTTC
>TRBJ2-5|TRBD2|.|TRBV6-5
CASRGGETQYF
TGTGCCAGCAGGGGGGGGGAGACCCAGTACTTC
>TRBJ2-7|TRBD2|.|TRBV30
CAWRRLAGREQYF
TGTGCCTGGAGGCGGTTAGCGGGACGGGAGCAGTACTTC
>TRBJ1-5|.|.|TRBV19
CATYPRGGSSQPQHF
TGTGCCACGTACCCCCGGGGGGGGAGTAGTCAGCCCCAGCATTTT
>TRBJ2-1|.|.|TRBV6-5
CASSYSGLSPEWEQFF
TGTGCCAGCAGTTACTCCGGACTGAGTCCAGAGTGGGAGCAGTTCTTC
>TRBJ2-3|TRBD2|.|TRBV28
CASRGVGLAGGPLDTQYF
TGTGCCAGCAGAGGAGTGGGACTAGCGGGGGGGCCATTAGATACGCAGTATTTT
>TRBJ2-7|.|.|TRBV18
CASSPTPNYEQYF
TGTGCCAGCTCACCAACACCAAACTACGAGCAGTACTTC
>TRBJ1-1|.|.|TRBV29-1
CSVGGGGMGTEAFF
TGCAGCGTGGGAGGGGGGGGGATGGGCACTGAAGCTTTCTTT
>TRBJ1-2|.|.|TRBV7-2
CASSLFGQSTGYTF
TGTGCCAGCAGCTTATTTGGACAGTCGACCGGCTACACCTTC
>TRBJ2-7|.|.|TRBV10-3
CATSEGVSREQYF
TGTGCCACCTCAGAGGGGGTAAGTCGCGAGCAGTACTTC
>TRBJ1-4|TRBD1|.|TRBV29-1
CSVVTGDEKLFF
TGCAGCGTTGTAACAGGGGATGAAAAACTGTTTTTT
>TRBJ2-7|TRBD1|.|TRBV2
CASSEDRDSYEQYF
TGTGCCAGCAGCGAGGACAGGGATTCATACGAGCAGTACTTC
>TRBJ1-1|TRBD1|.|TRBV2
CASSRDREGETEAFF
TGTGCCAGCAGTCGGGACAGGGAGGGAGAGACTGAAGCTTTCTTT
>TRBJ2-7|TRBD2|.|TRBV4-3
CASSQDGGTDDLDEQYF
TGCGCCAGCAGCCAAGACGGGGGGACCGACGATTTGGACGAGCAGTACTTC
>TRBJ2-5|TRBD1|.|TRBV4-2
CASSRTGQETQYF
TGTGCCAGCAGCCGGACAGGGCAAGAGACCCAGTACTTC
>TRBJ1-2|.|once|TRBV29-1
CSVDGDGYTF
TGCAGCGTAGACGGGGATGGCTACACCTTC
>TRBJ1-4|.|.|TRBV6-5
CASSYQTGSNEKLFF
TGTGCCAGCAGCTACCAAACAGGGAGTAATGAAAAACTGTTTTTT
>TRBJ1-5|.|many|TRBV7-2
CASSPAPGAQHF
TGTGCCAGCAGCCCCGCCCCCGGGGCCCAGCATTTT
>TRBJ1-1|.|few|TRBV28
CASIVGAINTEAFF
TGTGCCAGCATAGTAGGGGCGATCAACACTGAAGCTTTCTTT
>TRBJ2-2|.|.|TRBV5-1
CASSLDGGAWTGELFF
TGCGCCAGCAGCTTGGATGGGGGCGCGTGGACCGGGGAGCTGTTTTTT
>TRBJ2-2|.|few|TRBV30
CAWSVQNVGELFF
TGTGCCTGGAGTGTACAAAATGTAGGGGAGCTGTTTTTT
>TRBJ2-7|.|few|TRBV5-8
CASIPPGSYYEQYF
TGTGCCAGCATCCCCCCGGGATCCTACTACGAGCAGTACTTC
>TRBJ1-6|TRBD1|medium-sized|TRBV27
CASSFRGQGYSPLHF
TGTGCCAGCAGTTTTCGGGGACAGGGTTATTCACCCCTCCACTTT
>TRBJ1-2|.|few|TRBV30
CAWSVTRQDGYTF
TGTGCCTGGAGTGTAACGCGACAGGATGGCTACACCTTC
>TRBJ1-3|TRBD1|.|TRBV10-2
CASSGTGVGNTIYF
TGCGCCAGCAGTGGGACAGGGGTTGGAAACACCATATATTTT